These 25 T cell receptor beta chains were sequenced from one sample in a study of T cell responses to AZD1222 COVID-19 vaccine. The assay was immunoSEQ multiplex PCR, and TCRdb's table has in-frame clones only and misses some. The sample lists fewer than 150,000 clones, about nine tenths occurring once. Specimen: peripheral blood, collected on day 0 of AZD1222 vaccination. These receptors originate from an adult in good health.

V gene TRBV4-1 combines with J gene TRBJ2-1; D is uncertain. Trimming shortened V by 4 bases and J by 5 bases, and 21 bases separated the two germline ends. Germline loops: CDR1 MGHRA, CDR2 YSYEKL. The length of the CDR3 is 17 residues. CDR3 residues: CASSRDFGAASNNEQFF. The CDR3 DNA is TGCGCCAGCAGCCGAGATTTTGGTGCGGCTAGTAACAATGAGCAGTTCTTC.

The J gene is TRBJ2-6, the V gene TRBV5-6, with D perhaps TRBD2 (5 bases). Trimming took off 0 bases at V and 4 bases at J, with 8 bases between the two ends. CDR1 and CDR2 (germline): SGHDT, YYEEEE. CDR3 length: 15 residues. CDR3 nucleotide sequence: TGTGCCAGCAGCTTGGCGGGGTGGGGGGCCAACGTCCTGACTTTC. Its protein is CASSLAGWGANVLTF.

The CDR3 sequence is CASSRQENEKLFF. The CDR3 bases are TGTGCCAGTAGTCGTCAGGAGAATGAAAAACTGTTTTTT. The V gene is TRBV19, the J gene TRBJ1-4; D is unresolved. The length of the CDR3 is 13 residues. The germline V gene has CDR1 LNHDA and CDR2 SQIVND (reference sequence). Trimming took 5 bases from V and 5 from J, leaving 9 bases between them.

V usage is TRBV30 and J usage is TRBJ2-7, with 8 bases lining up with TRBD1. Losses at the gene ends were 1 base for V and 6 bases for J; bases not matched to a gene: 5. The germline V gene encodes CDR1 GTSNPN and CDR2 SVGIG (reference sequence). The CDR3 sequence is 13 residues long. CDR3 coding DNA: TGTGCCTGGAGTGAGGCAGGGGGCGGCGAGCAGTACTTC. Translated, it gives CAWSEAGGGEQYF.

This chain connects TRBV5-1 to TRBJ1-2, with D maybe TRBD1 (5 bases). V dropped 5 bases and J dropped 4 bases, with 15 bases sitting between them. Germline V gene lookup returns CDR1 SGHRS and CDR2 YFSETQ. The CDR3 length is 14 residues. The CDR3, as DNA: TGCGCCAGCAGTTGGCCGGGGCGATCCTATGGCTACACCTTC. Protein: CASSWPGRSYGYTF.

This clone was observed a single time. The V and J genes are TRBV6-1 and TRBJ2-3; no clear D. Germline values: CDR1 MNHNS, CDR2 SASEGT. The CDR3 is 16 amino acids. V was shortened by 4 bases and J by 6 bases, with 20 bases between the two germline ends. The CDR3 DNA sequence: TGTGCCAGCAGTGTATTACGGAACCCGCGCTCCGATACGCAGTATTTT. This gives the protein CASSVLRNPRSDTQYF.

The rearrangement joins TRBV7-9 to TRBJ2-7, with D possibly being TRBD2 (6 bases). Trimming stripped 3 bases from V and 1 base from J, with 10 bases between. CDR1 and CDR2 (germline): SEHNR, FQNEAQ (reference sequence). CDR3 length equals 14 residues. The CDR3 DNA follows: TGTGCCAGCAGCTTTGGGACTGTATCCTACGAGCAGTACTTC. This sequence encodes CASSFGTVSYEQYF.

This clone was recorded only once. The chain's CDR3 is CASSGVQGLYNEQFF. For the CDR3, the DNA is TGTGCCAGCAGTGGGGTCCAGGGCTTATACAATGAGCAGTTCTTC. The gene calls are TRBV2 and TRBJ2-1; possibly TRBD1 for D (5 bases). The germline V and J ends were trimmed by 4 bases and 4 bases, with 14 bases remaining between them. Germline lookup yields CDR1 SNHLY and CDR2 FYNNEI. The CDR3 is made up of 15 amino acids.

The genes are TRBV2 and TRBJ1-5; D gene unclear. The germline CDR1 and CDR2 sequences are SNHLY and FYNNEI. CDR3 length: 16 amino acids. V lost 3 bases and J 0 bases, leaving 12 bases between the germline ends. The CDR3 spells CASSELGQNSNQPQHF. CDR3 DNA sequence: TGTGCCAGCAGTGAGTTAGGGCAGAATAGCAATCAGCCCCAGCATTTT.

This sequence joins TRBV7-3 and TRBJ1-5; 9 bases agree with TRBD1. The V segment lost 5 bases and the J segment 0 bases; nucleotides outside the gene matches: 11. In germline, CDR1 is SGHTA, CDR2 FQGTGA. This CDR3 is built from 18 residues. The CDR3 region has the DNA TGTGCCAGCAGCGCCCCTCCGGGACAGGGATATAGCAATCAGCCCCAGCATTTT. Translated: CASSAPPGQGYSNQPQHF.

The chain carries TRBV27 and TRBJ2-3; weak D call: TRBD2 (6 bases). The V and J ends lost 3 bases and 1 base respectively, with 11 bases between them. In germline, CDR1 is MNHEY, CDR2 SMNVEV (reference sequence). The CDR3 extends over 15 amino acids. CDR3 nucleotide sequence: TGTGCCAGCAGTTTTGGGCAGCGGGGCACAGATACGCAGTATTTT. Its translation is CASSFGQRGTDTQYF.

The chain carries TRBV19 and TRBJ1-2, with 9 positions matching TRBD1. J lost 4 bases, V lost 4 bases, and 7 bases had no gene match. The CDR3 loop spans 15 amino acids. Germline V gene lookup returns CDR1 LNHDA and CDR2 SQIVND (reference sequence). CDR3 in DNA: TGTGCCAGTAGTAGGGACAGGGTGAAGGTCTATGGCTACACCTTC. Amino acids: CASSRDRVKVYGYTF.

The V and J genes are TRBV4-2 and TRBJ1-2, with D perhaps TRBD1 (6 bases). Per germline, CDR1 LGHNA and CDR2 YNFKEQ. Trimming removed 0 bases at V and 4 bases at J, with 12 bases between. The CDR3 is 15 residues long. CDR3: CASSQDGEGVYGYTF. Written as DNA, the CDR3 is TGTGCCAGCAGCCAAGATGGCGAGGGGGTCTATGGCTACACCTTC.

The chain combines TRBV18 with TRBJ1-5, with 9 bases fitting TRBD1. The J segment lost 6 bases and the V segment lost 3 bases, leaving 6 bases of the junction unmatched. CDR1 KGHSH and CDR2 LQKENI come from the germline V gene. This CDR3 has 15 residues. CDR3 amino acids: CASSPGQGIGQPQHF. CDR3 nucleotides: TGTGCCAGCTCACCGGGACAGGGAATTGGTCAGCCCCAGCATTTT.

V gene TRBV7-3 combines with J gene TRBJ1-1; D ambiguous. The germline CDR1 and CDR2 sequences are SGHTA and FQGTGA. This CDR3 region has 15 residues. The V end lost 4 bases, the J end lost 5 bases, and 17 bases lay between the germline ends. The CDR3 DNA reads TGTGCCAGCAGCTCTCCCGGGAGGGCGGGGACTGAAGCTTTCTTT. Translating gives CASSSPGRAGTEAFF.

The chain has TRBV13 and TRBJ1-2; D gene unclear. CDR1 and CDR2 (germline): PRHDT, FYEKMQ (reference sequence). The CDR3 runs to 17 residues. V dropped 0 bases and J dropped 3 bases, with 17 bases sitting between them. In nucleotides, the CDR3 is TGTGCCAGCAGCTTAGGGGGCGGGTGGGATGCGGACTATGGCTACACCTTC. Its protein is CASSLGGGWDADYGYTF.

CDR3 region: CSARGGETQYF. CDR3 nucleotides: TGCAGTGCTAGAGGGGGGGAGACCCAGTACTTC. The chain recombines TRBV20-1 with TRBJ2-5, with D perhaps given as TRBD1 or TRBD2 (5 bases each). CDR3 size: 11 residues. Germline CDR1 is DFQATT and CDR2 is SNEGSKA (reference sequence). With 1 base removed from V and 5 bases from J, the gap between germline ends came to 5 bases.

The chain combines TRBV29-1 with TRBJ1-5, with a tentative D call TRBD1 (5 bases). This CDR3 is 16 amino acids long. The ends were cut back, 2 bases at V and 2 bases at J, with 16 bases in the middle. CDR1 and CDR2 (germline): SQVTM, ANQGSEA. In nucleotides, the CDR3 is TGCAGCGTTGAACTCAGGGTAGGAAGGGGCAATCAGCCCCAGCATTTT. Its translation: CSVELRVGRGNQPQHF.

The chain joins TRBV19 to TRBJ2-7; 11 bases are a match to TRBD1. J was trimmed by 5 bases and V by 9 bases; bases with no gene match: 9. The CDR3 contains 14 residues. The germline gives CDR1 LNHDA, CDR2 SQIVND (reference sequence). The CDR3 here is CASDLGQGGHEQYF. In nucleotides, the CDR3 is TGTGCCAGCGACCTGGGACAGGGGGGCCACGAGCAGTACTTC.

This sequence joins TRBV27 and TRBJ1-3; D not resolved. V lost 5 bases and J 1 base, leaving 15 bases between the germline ends. The CDR3 is made up of 16 amino acids. Germline V CDR1 and CDR2: MNHEY, SMNVEV (reference sequence). The CDR3 protein is CASSPLGRVSGNTIYF. In nucleotides, the CDR3 is TGTGCCAGCAGTCCCCTCGGGAGGGTATCTGGAAACACCATATATTTT.

The chain employs TRBV18 and TRBJ1-5, with TRBD1 identical over 8 bases. Germline CDR1 is KGHSH and CDR2 is LQKENI. Germline trimming cut 0 bases from V and 2 bases from J; bases unmatched to any gene: 9. This CDR3 has 18 amino acids. In DNA form, the CDR3 reads TGTGCCAGCTCACCACCAGGTTGGCAGGGGGCAGGCAATCAGCCCCAGCATTTT. Its translation is CASSPPGWQGAGNQPQHF. Combining the CDR3 with reference TRBV18 and TRBJ1-5 gives the whole variable domain NAGVMQNPRHLVRRRGQEARLRCSPMKGHSHVYWYRQLPEEGLKFMVYLQKENIIDESGMPKERFSAEFPKEGPSILRIQQVVRGDSAAYFCASSPPGWQGAGNQPQHFGDGTRLSIL.

This chain connects TRBV5-1 to TRBJ2-2; no firm D call. The V and J ends lost 5 bases and 5 bases respectively, with 16 bases between them. The CDR3 runs 15 residues. Germline CDR1 SGHRS, CDR2 YFSETQ. The CDR3 DNA reads TGCGCCAGCAGTGTGAACTCCCCGGGTACCGGGGAGCTGTTTTTT. Translation: CASSVNSPGTGELFF. The full variable domain, with the rest looked up from reference TRBV5-1 and TRBJ2-2, is KAGVTQTPRYLIKTRGQQVTLSCSPISGHRSVSWYQQTPGQGLQFLFEYFSETQRNKGNFPGRFSGRQFSNSRSEMNVSTLELGDSALYLCASSVNSPGTGELFFGEGSRLTVL.

The CDR3 nucleotides read TGTGCCAGCAGTGAATTCGCGGGGGACGGCTACACCTTC. This encodes CASSEFAGDGYTF. The V call is TRBV25-1, the J call TRBJ1-2, with D maybe TRBD1 (5 bases). The CDR3 consists of 13 residues. Trimming cost V 1 base and J 8 bases, with 11 bases left between them. The V gene's germline CDR1 is MGHDK and CDR2 SYGVNS.

This sequence joins TRBV2 and TRBJ2-1; 13 nucleotides line up with TRBD2. Trimming took 8 bases from V and 9 from J; bases not matched to a gene: 10. The CDR3 sequence is 15 residues long. Germline V gene data show CDR1 as SNHLY and CDR2 as FYNNEI. The CDR3 spells CASRELAGGPSEQFF. CDR3 nucleotides: TGTGCCAGCCGCGAACTAGCGGGGGGGCCGAGTGAGCAGTTCTTC.

The chain uses TRBV30 and TRBJ2-1; weak D call: TRBD1 (5 bases). CDR1 is GTSNPN, CDR2 SVGIG, per germline (reference sequence). The CDR3 has 14 amino acids. Trimming removed 1 base at V and 2 bases at J, with 9 bases between. The CDR3 reads CAWSGREAYNEQFF. The CDR3 DNA is TGTGCCTGGAGTGGCAGGGAAGCCTACAATGAGCAGTTCTTC.